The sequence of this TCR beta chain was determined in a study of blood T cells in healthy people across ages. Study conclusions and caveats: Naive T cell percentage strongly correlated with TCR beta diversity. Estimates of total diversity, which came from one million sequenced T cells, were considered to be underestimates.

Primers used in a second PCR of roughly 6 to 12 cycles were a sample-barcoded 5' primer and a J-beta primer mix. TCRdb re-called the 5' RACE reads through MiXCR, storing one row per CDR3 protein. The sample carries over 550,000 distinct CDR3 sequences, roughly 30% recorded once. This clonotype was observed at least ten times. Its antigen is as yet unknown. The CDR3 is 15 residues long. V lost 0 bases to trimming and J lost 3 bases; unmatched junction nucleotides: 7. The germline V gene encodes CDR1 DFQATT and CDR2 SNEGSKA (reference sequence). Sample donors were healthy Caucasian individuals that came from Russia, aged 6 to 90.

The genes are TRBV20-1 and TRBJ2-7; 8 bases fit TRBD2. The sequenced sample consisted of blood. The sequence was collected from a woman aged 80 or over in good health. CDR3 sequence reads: CSARDYQRGSYEQYF. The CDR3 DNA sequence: TGCAGTGCTAGAGATTACCAGCGGGGGAGCTACGAGCAGTACTTC.